The T cell receptor (beta chain) described here comes from a study of T cells in Graves' hyperthyroidism and ophthalmopathy. Points from the study as a whole: Blood shared most expanded thyroid clonotypes above 0.001. Classification by a 13 V-J model distinguished ophthalmopathy from stable hyperthyroidism. The model foresaw ophthalmopathy a median roughly 6 months prior to onset.

The source material, RNA transcripts, was used to amplify TCR beta CDR3 regions. The HTBI primer set drove a first-round RT-PCR of the TCR CDR3. TCRdb reprocessed the multiplex PCR reads with MiXCR, giving one entry per CDR3 protein. Of hundreds of thousands of distinct CDR3 sequences listed, roughly 46% are singletons. The CDR3 totals 12 residues. Germline V gene lookup returns CDR1 SQVTM and CDR2 ANQGSEA. V lost 4 bases and J lost 6, with 12 bases in between. Remarks on this clonotype: Its matching antigen is unknown.

Each diagnosis was grounded in clinical symptoms, serum thyroxine and TRAb, thyroid ultrasound, and orbital computed tomography. This chain uses TRBV29-1 with TRBJ1-1; a weak D match, TRBD1 (6 bases). The origin of this receptor is an adult man with Graves' disease, either hyperthyroidism or ophthalmopathy (not recorded which). The specimen was peripheral blood or thyroid tissue (not recorded which). CDR3 DNA sequence: TGCAGCGTTGGGGACGGGACACCTGAAGCTTTCTTT. Its protein product is CSVGDGTPEAFF.